These T cell receptor beta chains were read from a single sample in a study of blood T cell repertoires in COVID-19. TCRdb's copy holds only in-frame clones and misses some; the assay was immunoSEQ multiplex PCR. Among fewer than 250,000 clones listed, 80% to 90% were seen once. Sample: peripheral blood. The receptors here all came from a man aged 45-65 years with active or convalescent COVID-19. Both conserved end residues are part of each CDR3. The D gene is left open where the match is weak. Some rows mark clone size as missing; the rest say once, few, many or name a class of expanded clone.

CDR3nt: TGTGCCAGCAGTGGAGGGGGCCGGAACACTGAAGCTTTCTTT
CDR3aa: CASSGGGRNTEAFF
d_gene: TRBD1
v_gene: TRBV6-4
abundance: -
j_gene: TRBJ1-1

CDR3nt: TGTGCCAGCAGTGAACGACAGGGGTGGTCTCGACAGTTCTTC
CDR3aa: CASSERQGWSRQFF
d_gene: TRBD1
v_gene: TRBV2
abundance: -
j_gene: TRBJ2-1

CDR3nt: TGCGCCAGCAGCTTGAGGGGTGCCGTCACTGAAGCTTTCTTT
CDR3aa: CASSLRGAVTEAFF
d_gene: -
v_gene: TRBV5-1
abundance: -
j_gene: TRBJ1-1

CDR3nt: TGTGCCTGGAGTCCAGGGGTAAGTCAGCCCCAGCATTTT
CDR3aa: CAWSPGVSQPQHF
d_gene: -
v_gene: TRBV30
abundance: -
j_gene: TRBJ1-5

CDR3nt: TGTGCCAGTAGTATTGGGGCGACCATCCAAGAGACCCAGTACTTC
CDR3aa: CASSIGATIQETQYF
d_gene: -
v_gene: TRBV19
abundance: -
j_gene: TRBJ2-5

CDR3nt: TGTGCCAGCAGTTTAGGGACAGACTATGGCTACACCTTC
CDR3aa: CASSLGTDYGYTF
d_gene: TRBD1
v_gene: TRBV28
abundance: few
j_gene: TRBJ1-2

CDR3nt: TGTGCCAGCAGCGTACTGTTGGGACTAGCGGGAGGGGCCCTCTACGAGCAGTACTTC
CDR3aa: CASSVLLGLAGGALYEQYF
d_gene: TRBD2
v_gene: TRBV9
abundance: -
j_gene: TRBJ2-7

CDR3nt: TGTGCCAGCAGCGCCCGACAGGGGCCGACCCCTGGAGCTTTCTTT
CDR3aa: CASSARQGPTPGAFF
d_gene: TRBD1
v_gene: TRBV7-9
abundance: -
j_gene: TRBJ1-1

CDR3nt: TGTGCCAGCAGGTACCGACAGACGAAGAACACTGAAGCTTTCTTT
CDR3aa: CASRYRQTKNTEAFF
d_gene: -
v_gene: TRBV2
abundance: -
j_gene: TRBJ1-1

CDR3nt: TGTGCCAGCATACTAGCGGGGGGGCCAACAGATACGCAGTATTTT
CDR3aa: CASILAGGPTDTQYF
d_gene: TRBD2
v_gene: TRBV2
abundance: -
j_gene: TRBJ2-3

CDR3nt: TGTGCCAGCTCACTGTTGACAGGGGATGGCTACACCTTC
CDR3aa: CASSLLTGDGYTF
d_gene: TRBD1
v_gene: TRBV18
abundance: -
j_gene: TRBJ1-2

CDR3nt: TGTGCCAGTAACCAGGCGGGAGGTCGGAACGAGCAGTACTTC
CDR3aa: CASNQAGGRNEQYF
d_gene: TRBD2
v_gene: TRBV19
abundance: -
j_gene: TRBJ2-7

CDR3nt: TGCGCCAGCAGTACTAGCCTGGCAGATACGCAGTATTTT
CDR3aa: CASSTSLADTQYF
d_gene: -
v_gene: TRBV5-1
abundance: -
j_gene: TRBJ2-3

CDR3nt: TGTGCCAGTCGAGCCCGGGACAGGACTAACTATGGCTACACCTTC
CDR3aa: CASRARDRTNYGYTF
d_gene: TRBD1
v_gene: TRBV11-3
abundance: -
j_gene: TRBJ1-2

CDR3nt: TGCGCCAGCAGCTTGGCCCAGGGGGCGATTTATGGCTACACCTTC
CDR3aa: CASSLAQGAIYGYTF
d_gene: TRBD1
v_gene: TRBV5-1
abundance: -
j_gene: TRBJ1-2

CDR3nt: TGCAGCGTTGAGGAGATGGCGGACACCTTC
CDR3aa: CSVEEMADTF
d_gene: -
v_gene: TRBV29-1
abundance: -
j_gene: TRBJ1-2

CDR3nt: TGTGCCAGCAGACGGGACTTAGGGTCCTACGAGCAGTACTTC
CDR3aa: CASRRDLGSYEQYF
d_gene: -
v_gene: TRBV7-6
abundance: -
j_gene: TRBJ2-7

CDR3nt: TGTGCCAGCAGGAATCCGGGACAGGGGAACTATGGCTACACCTTC
CDR3aa: CASRNPGQGNYGYTF
d_gene: TRBD1
v_gene: TRBV2
abundance: -
j_gene: TRBJ1-2

CDR3nt: TGCGCCAGCAGCTTGGGAATGGGTAGCGGGAGATCCTACGAGCAGTACTTC
CDR3aa: CASSLGMGSGRSYEQYF
d_gene: TRBD2
v_gene: TRBV5-1
abundance: -
j_gene: TRBJ2-7

CDR3nt: TGTGCAAGTCGCTCAGAACAGAACACTGAAGCTTTCTTT
CDR3aa: CASRSEQNTEAFF
d_gene: -
v_gene: TRBV12-2
abundance: -
j_gene: TRBJ1-1

CDR3nt: TGTGCCAGCAGTTACAACGCGGGACAGTCCTACAATGAGCAGTTCTTC
CDR3aa: CASSYNAGQSYNEQFF
d_gene: -
v_gene: TRBV6-2/TRBV6-3
abundance: -
j_gene: TRBJ2-1

CDR3nt: TGTGCCAGTACCCAACAGGCCTGGAGCTCCTACGAGCAGTACTTC
CDR3aa: CASTQQAWSSYEQYF
d_gene: -
v_gene: TRBV19
abundance: few
j_gene: TRBJ2-7

CDR3nt: TGCGCCAGCAGCTCGGCGGGACAGGGAGGGACTGAAGCTTTCTTT
CDR3aa: CASSSAGQGGTEAFF
d_gene: TRBD1
v_gene: TRBV5-1
abundance: -
j_gene: TRBJ1-1

CDR3nt: TGCGCCAGCACCCGGGACAGGGTGTTATTTGGGACTGAAGCTTTCTTT
CDR3aa: CASTRDRVLFGTEAFF
d_gene: TRBD1
v_gene: TRBV4-1
abundance: -
j_gene: TRBJ1-1

CDR3nt: TGTGCCAGCAGCGTAGAACAGGGCGAATCCTACGAGCAGTACTTC
CDR3aa: CASSVEQGESYEQYF
d_gene: -
v_gene: TRBV9
abundance: -
j_gene: TRBJ2-7

CDR3nt: TGTGCCAGTAGGCCGGAATCAGGCTCCCTTCGAGAAAAACTGTTTTTT
CDR3aa: CASRPESGSLREKLFF
d_gene: -
v_gene: TRBV19
abundance: few
j_gene: TRBJ1-4

CDR3nt: TGTGCCATCAGGGGCGGAGCGGGAGTCACCGGGGAGCTGTTTTTT
CDR3aa: CAIRGGAGVTGELFF
d_gene: TRBD2
v_gene: TRBV10-3
abundance: few
j_gene: TRBJ2-2

CDR3nt: TGTGCCATGCACCCGGGACAGGGAGATACCGGGACTAGCGGGAGGGCCTTGAACAATGAGCAGTTCTTC
CDR3aa: CAMHPGQGDTGTSGRALNNEQFF
d_gene: TRBD2
v_gene: TRBV10-3
abundance: -
j_gene: TRBJ2-1

CDR3nt: TGTGCCAGCAGCTTAGCCCCTAGCGTGGAAGATACGCAGTATTTT
CDR3aa: CASSLAPSVEDTQYF
d_gene: -
v_gene: TRBV11-2
abundance: -
j_gene: TRBJ2-3

CDR3nt: TGCGCCAGCAGCCAGACAACCAACTATGGCTACACCTTC
CDR3aa: CASSQTTNYGYTF
d_gene: -
v_gene: TRBV4-1
abundance: -
j_gene: TRBJ1-2